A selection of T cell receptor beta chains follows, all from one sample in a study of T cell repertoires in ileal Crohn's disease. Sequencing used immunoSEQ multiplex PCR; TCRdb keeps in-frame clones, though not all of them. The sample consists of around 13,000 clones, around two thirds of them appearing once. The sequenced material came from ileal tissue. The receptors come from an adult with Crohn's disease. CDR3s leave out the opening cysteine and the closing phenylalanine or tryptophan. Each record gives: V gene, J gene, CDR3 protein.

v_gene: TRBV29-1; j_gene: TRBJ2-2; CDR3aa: SGGAGGSAPGELF
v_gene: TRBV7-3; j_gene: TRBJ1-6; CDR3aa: ASSSQGREFNSPLH
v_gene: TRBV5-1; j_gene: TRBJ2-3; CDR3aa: ASRTSGGPPDTQY
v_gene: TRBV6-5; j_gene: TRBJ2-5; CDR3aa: ASSTSGGAPGTQY
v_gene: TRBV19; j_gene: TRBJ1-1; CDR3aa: ASSSRTGGNSEAF
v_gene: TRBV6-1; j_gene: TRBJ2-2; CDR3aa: ASSERGRGRTGELF
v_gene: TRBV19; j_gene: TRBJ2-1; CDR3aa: ASSQGRASYNEQF
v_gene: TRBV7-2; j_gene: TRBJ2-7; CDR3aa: ASSLGASGGVYEQY
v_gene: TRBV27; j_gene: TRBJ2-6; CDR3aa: ASSPLGRAISPSSGANVLT
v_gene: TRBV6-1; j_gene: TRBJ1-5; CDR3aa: ASSALEQGAGQPQH
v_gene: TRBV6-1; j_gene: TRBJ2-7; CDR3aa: ARGEGHEQY
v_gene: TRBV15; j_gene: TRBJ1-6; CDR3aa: ATSRDKNGNSPLH
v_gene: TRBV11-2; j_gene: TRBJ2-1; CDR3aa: ASSLRVTGQYNEQF
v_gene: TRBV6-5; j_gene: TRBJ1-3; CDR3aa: ASSYTSGTGHTIY
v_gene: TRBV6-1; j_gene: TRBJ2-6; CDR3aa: ASSGLGTGRSGANVLT
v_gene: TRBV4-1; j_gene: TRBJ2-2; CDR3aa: ASSQIPRVDTGELF
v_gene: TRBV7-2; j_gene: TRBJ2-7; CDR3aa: ASSLGPGSEQY
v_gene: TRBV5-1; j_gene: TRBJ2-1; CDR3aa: ASSQGTSGGNEQF
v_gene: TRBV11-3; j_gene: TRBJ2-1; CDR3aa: ASSGSGGSEQF
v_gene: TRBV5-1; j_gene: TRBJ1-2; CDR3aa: ASSPQLTGGVYGYT
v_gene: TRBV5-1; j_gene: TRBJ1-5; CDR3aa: ASRQGFNQPQH
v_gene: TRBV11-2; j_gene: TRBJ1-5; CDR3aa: ASSFSTNQPQH
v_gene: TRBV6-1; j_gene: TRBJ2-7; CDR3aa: ASRVYSEQY
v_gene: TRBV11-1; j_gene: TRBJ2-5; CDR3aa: ASSWGTSNQETQY
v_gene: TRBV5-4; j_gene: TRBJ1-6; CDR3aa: ASSLNRNGNSPLH
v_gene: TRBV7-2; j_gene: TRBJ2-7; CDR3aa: ASSFGSYEQY
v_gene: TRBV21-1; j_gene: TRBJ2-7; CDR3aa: ASSKRASGGTYEQY
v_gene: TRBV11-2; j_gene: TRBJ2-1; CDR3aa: ASSGFKTSGGAAYNEQF
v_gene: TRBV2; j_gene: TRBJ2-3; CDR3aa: ASRGQEDTQY
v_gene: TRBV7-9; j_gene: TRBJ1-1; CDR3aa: ASSSTREWDTEAF
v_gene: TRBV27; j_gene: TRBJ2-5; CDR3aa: ASRPGSGETQY
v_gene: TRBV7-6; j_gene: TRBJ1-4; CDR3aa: ASSLGLGGIEKLF
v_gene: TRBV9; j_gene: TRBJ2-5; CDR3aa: ASSVMAGGRETQY
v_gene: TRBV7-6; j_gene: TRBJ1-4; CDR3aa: ASSPRGNSDEKLF
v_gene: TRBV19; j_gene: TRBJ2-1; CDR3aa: ASRPDYIGYNEQF